This T cell receptor (beta chain) was recorded in a study of radiation and T cells in renal cell carcinoma. Turning to the study itself: Nephrectomy followed 15 Gy stereotactic body radiation by 4 weeks.

Time point indicated: baseline pretreatment blood. Documented treatment: 15 Gy SBRT to primary tumor, nephrectomy 4 weeks later. This CDR3 contains 15 residues. The V gene's germline CDR1 is SGHAT and CDR2 FQNNGV. V shed 2 bases and J shed 5 bases, with 16 bases lying between them. TCRdb's copy holds only in-frame clones and misses some; the assay was immunoSEQ multiplex PCR. The sample records approximately 90,000 clones, approximately 86% being singletons. This sequence joins TRBV11-2 and TRBJ2-7, with D tentatively TRBD1 (6 bases). The receptor was derived from a man aged 45-65 years with renal cell carcinoma. Source: blood, taken from a patient whose treatment included radiotherapy and nephrectomy. The CDR3 sequence: CASSLFTTGANEQYF. CDR3 in DNA: TGTGCCAGCAGCTTATTCACGACAGGAGCTAACGAGCAGTACTTC.